Below, 12 T cell receptor beta chains from the same sample are listed, as sequenced in a study of blood T cells in healthy people across ages (dated by TCRdb to the mid-2010s). To prepare the library, 5' RACE was applied. For sequencing, an Illumina HiSeq 2500 was employed. A second PCR of roughly 7 to 11 cycles was performed with a sample-barcoded 5' primer and a J-beta primer mix. Using fastp at Q25 and MiXCR, TCRdb reprocessed the public reads and kept productive beta chains. Rows with one shared CDR3 protein collapse into an entry with the most common genes and DNA. Recorded for this sample are around 1,500,000 distinct CDR3 sequences; approximately 28% of them occurred a single time. Jointly, the top ten make up over 7% of the sample. Sequencing was performed on blood. All receptors derive from a woman under 40 in good health.

This clonotype was recorded at least ten times. The V and J genes are TRBV4-2 and TRBJ2-5; a weak D match, TRBD2 (6 bases). Germline V gives CDR1 LGHNA, CDR2 YNFKEQ. This CDR3 is 15 amino acids long. The V gene lost 2 bases and the J gene lost 3 bases, with 13 bases spanning the gap. The CDR3 sequence: CASSQRVGRKETQYF. The CDR3, as DNA: TGTGCCAGCAGCCAACGCGTAGGGAGGAAAGAGACCCAGTACTTC.

This clonotype was seen repeatedly, ten times or more. The rearrangement uses TRBV7-3 and TRBJ2-1; 11 positions agree with TRBD1. CDR3 length: 15 amino acids. The germline gives CDR1 SGHTA, CDR2 FQGTGA. After removal of 0 bases from V and 9 bases from J, the junction contained 4 bases not matched to a gene. CDR3 region: CASSLTGDRGFEQFF. The CDR3 coding sequence is TGTGCCAGCAGCTTAACAGGGGACAGGGGGTTTGAGCAGTTCTTC.

This clonotype occurred a few times. The genes are TRBV21-1 and TRBJ1-5; the DNA was not used to check the table's D call, TRBD1. TRBV21-1 is shown as a pseudogene. The CDR3 runs to 22 residues. In DNA form, the CDR3 reads TGTGCCAGCAGCAAAGTTTGTCCCGGCCGGGACAGCGATCCCTCTAAGGGGCAGCCCCAGCATTTT. Its protein is CASSKVCPGRDSDPSKGQPQHF.

This clonotype showed up just a few times. The genes are TRBV6-6 and TRBJ2-4; 8 nucleotides align to TRBD1. Germline trimming cut 8 bases from V and 13 bases from J; bases unmatched to any gene: 13. The germline V gene encodes CDR1 MNHNY and CDR2 SVGAGI (reference sequence). This CDR3 has 13 residues. The CDR3 protein is CASVRQGTGEQYF. In DNA, the CDR3 is TGTGCCAGCGTCCGACAGGGGACGGGGGAGCAGTACTTC.

The chain links TRBV7-9 to TRBJ2-5; 12 bases line up with TRBD2. V dropped 2 bases and J dropped 5; count of bases not matched to a gene: 3. The CDR3 totals 15 residues. Germline V gene sequence: CDR1 SEHNR, CDR2 FQNEAQ (reference sequence). CDR3 coding DNA: TGTGCCAGCAGCTTATGGACTAGCGGGATTGAGACCCAGTACTTC. It encodes CASSLWTSGIETQYF.

V and J are TRBV7-9 and TRBJ2-5; D could derive from TRBD1 or TRBD2 (5 bases each). Germline-derived CDR1 and CDR2 are SEHNR and FQNEAQ (reference sequence). CDR3 length equals 15 residues. Deletions cut 5 bases from V and 6 bases from J, with 19 bases between. This CDR3 is CASSPTSGTAQTQYF. In nucleotides, the CDR3 is TGTGCCAGCAGCCCCACATCCGGGACGGCACAGACCCAGTACTTC.

This clonotype occurred once. V and J are TRBV6-6 and TRBJ2-3; no definite D call. Germline lookup yields CDR1 MNHNY and CDR2 SVGAGI (reference sequence). The CDR3 is 15 amino acids. Trimming took off 11 bases at V and 0 bases at J, with 18 bases between the two ends. The CDR3 sequence is CAGTSSLTSTDTQYF. The CDR3 bases are TGTGCCGGCACCTCCTCATTAACTAGCACAGATACGCAGTATTTT.

This clonotype was recorded at least ten times. V is TRBV7-9 and J is TRBJ1-5, with D possibly matching TRBD1 (5 bases). The germline V and J ends were trimmed by 4 bases and 0 bases, with 10 bases remaining between them. This CDR3 region has 15 residues. Germline assignment: CDR1 SEHNR and CDR2 FQNEAQ (reference sequence). CDR3 sequence: CASSSGTGSNQPQHF. As DNA, the CDR3 is TGTGCCAGCAGCTCCGGGACGGGTAGCAATCAGCCCCAGCATTTT.

This clonotype was detected a few times. The chain recombines TRBV5-1 with TRBJ2-7; D gene ambiguous. The CDR3 extends over 14 amino acids. V shed 3 bases and J shed 4 bases, with 14 bases lying between them. CDR1 and CDR2 (germline): SGHRS, YFSETQ. CDR3 protein: CASSSDLSYYEQYF. CDR3 nucleotide sequence: TGCGCCAGCAGCTCGGACCTTAGTTATTACGAGCAGTACTTC.

The chain uses TRBV2 and TRBJ1-2; a possible D gene is TRBD1 (5 bases). This CDR3 region has 16 residues. Trimming shortened V by 4 bases and J by 0 bases, and 15 bases separated the two germline ends. Per the germline V gene, CDR1 is SNHLY and CDR2 is FYNNEI. The CDR3: CASSVVRGPSNYGYTF. The CDR3 bases are TGTGCCAGCAGTGTTGTACGGGGACCTTCTAACTATGGCTACACCTTC. The variable domain in full, completed from reference TRBV2 and TRBJ1-2, reads EPEVTQTPSHQVTQMGQEVILRCVPISNHLYFYWYRQILGQKVEFLVSFYNNEISEKSEIFDDQFSVERPDGSNFTLKIRSTKLEDSAMYFCASSVVRGPSNYGYTFGSGTRLTVV.

Concerning this clonotype itself: One end of the junction is discordant with germline, which a read error may explain. The genes are TRBV7-2 and TRBJ2-2; D remains unclear. CDR1 and CDR2 from the germline V gene are SGHTA and FQGNSA. The CDR3 covers 12 residues. Written as DNA, the CDR3 is TGTGGCAGCAGCTCCTACACCGGGGAGCTGTTTTTT. Translating gives CGSSSYTGELFF.

This clonotype was counted a few times. V and J are TRBV6-5 and TRBJ2-7; D is undetermined. The germline V gene has CDR1 MNHEY and CDR2 SVGAGI. The CDR3 extends over 13 amino acids. The V end lost 2 bases, the J end lost 6 bases, and 11 bases lay between the germline ends. In nucleotides, the CDR3 is TGTGCCAGCAGTTACGGAGTAGGGCGCGAGCAGTACTTC. Protein: CASSYGVGREQYF.